The sequence of this T cell receptor beta chain was determined in a study of sequential checkpoint blockade in melanoma (dated by TCRdb to the late 2010s). Background for the entire study: Using 1:1 randomization, the trial assigned patients either to first-line nivolumab followed by ipilimumab (arm A) or to ipilimumab followed by nivolumab (arm B). Both trial sequences were followed by maintenance nivolumab. Overall study results and their limits: Validation of the response-prediction model combining TCR metrics and mutation burden is needed in larger, independent patient cohorts.

Notes on this clone: The antigen this receptor binds is unknown. Base qualities are not provided; no much larger clone lies one nucleotide away.

This sample's treatment or condition label indicates: randomized to nivolumab then ipilimumab (arm A) or the reverse (arm B). None of the trial patients had been given prior DNA-damaging chemotherapy. On a FACS Aria II flow cytometer, live CD3+CD8+ cells that were negative for CD19 and CD56 were sorted from thawed PBMCs. The samples were obtained from melanoma patients enrolled in CheckMate 064, an open-label, randomized phase II trial testing sequential checkpoint blockade. Peripheral blood mononuclear cells were collected by leukapheresis, purified using Ficoll-Paque, and frozen in human serum containing roughly 9.1% DMSO. Purity of sorted blood CD3+CD8+ cells was verified at >98% immediately after sorting, followed by DNA extraction. TCRbeta CDR3 regions were immunosequenced from genomic DNA with the immunoSEQ Assay. Before high-throughput sequencing, genomic DNA was amplified using bias-controlled multiplex PCR. The published analysis was carried out like this. To quantify the absolute abundance of each unique TCRbeta CDR3 region, the sequences were collapsed and filtered. Clonality, defined as 1 minus Pielou's evenness, was calculated using only productive rearrangements. A previously published method was used to identify clones whose frequencies were significantly greater in on-treatment samples than in baseline samples. The source is immuneACCESS, and TCRdb retained only in-frame sequences with V and J called. Part of the clones is not carried over; for the studies checked, unresolved V genes explain less than half of this, and the remainder is unexplained. Clone size and the V and J calls come from that table; the DNA yielded D and trimming. This sample gives 32,000 or so clones in total; roughly 85% of them show up just once. Together, the top ten hold 15% to 20% of the sample.

CDR1 ENHRY and CDR2 SYGVKD were looked up in the germline V gene. The CDR3 holds 15 amino acids from the cysteine to the phenylalanine. The kept DNA is CDR3 alone, 45 bases in frame from the first base. V and J lose 0 bases and 6 bases, and a span of 11 bases separates them. The sample here was CD8+ T cells sorted from blood (inferred from file names), taken from a patient given nivolumab and ipilimumab in sequence. The V and J genes are TRBV10-3 and TRBJ1-4; perhaps TRBD1 is the D gene, with 6 bases matching. The sequence came from a human donor with melanoma. CDR3 reads: CAISESVAGDEKLFF. In nucleotides, the sequence is TGTGCCATCAGTGAGTCAGTGGCAGGGGATGAAAAACTGTTTTTT.